This TCR beta chain was identified during a study of cytotoxic CD8 clonotypes in ibrutinib-treated CLL. The sample holds a few counts of this clone. V trimming: 5 bases; J trimming: 5 bases; junction bases outside the gene matches: 8. CDR3 length: 14 amino acids. Germline-derived CDR1 and CDR2 are SGHVS and FQNEAQ. Profiling relied on immunoSEQ multiplex PCR, and the TCRdb table lists in-frame clones only, not all of them. The data show a few hundred thousand clones, over 60% seen once. Specimen: PBMCs, collected after 36 months of ibrutinib treatment. The receptor's source is a human donor with chronic lymphocytic leukemia. This sequence joins TRBV7-8 and TRBJ1-2; 7 bases line up with TRBD1. The DNA for the CDR3 is TGTGCCAGCAGCGCCGGGACAGCAGATTATGGCTACACCTTC. It yields the protein CASSAGTADYGYTF.